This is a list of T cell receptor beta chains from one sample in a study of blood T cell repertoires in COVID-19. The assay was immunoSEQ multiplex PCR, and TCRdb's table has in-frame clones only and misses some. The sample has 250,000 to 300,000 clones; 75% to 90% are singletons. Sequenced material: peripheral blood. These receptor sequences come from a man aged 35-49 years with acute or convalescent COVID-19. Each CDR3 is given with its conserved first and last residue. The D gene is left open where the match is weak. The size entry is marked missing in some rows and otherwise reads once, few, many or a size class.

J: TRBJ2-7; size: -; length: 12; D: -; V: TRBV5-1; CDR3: CASSVAGPRQYF; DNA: TGCGCCAGCAGCGTCGCAGGCCCGCGGCAGTACTTC
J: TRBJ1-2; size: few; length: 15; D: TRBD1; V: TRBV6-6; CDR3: CASSYRQGGNYGYTF; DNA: TGTGCCAGCAGTTACCGACAGGGAGGTAACTATGGCTACACCTTC
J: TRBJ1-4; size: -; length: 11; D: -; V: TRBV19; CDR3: CASSRSEKLFF; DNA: TGTGCCAGTAGTCGTAGTGAAAAACTGTTTTTT
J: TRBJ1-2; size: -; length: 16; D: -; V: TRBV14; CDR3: CASSRFPGTLNYGYTF; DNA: TGTGCCAGCAGCCGATTCCCAGGCACCCTTAACTATGGCTACACCTTC
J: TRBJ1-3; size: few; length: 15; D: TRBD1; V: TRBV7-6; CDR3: CASSLVRGPRNTIYF; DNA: TGTGCCAGCAGCTTGGTCAGGGGGCCTAGAAACACCATATATTTT
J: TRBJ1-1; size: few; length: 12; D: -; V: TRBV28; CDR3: CASSLTGSRAFF; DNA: TGTGCCAGCAGTTTAACAGGGAGTAGAGCTTTCTTT
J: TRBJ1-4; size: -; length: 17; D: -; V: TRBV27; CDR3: CASSLGLGGTTNEKLFF; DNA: TGTGCCAGCAGTTTAGGCCTTGGGGGGACAACTAATGAAAAACTGTTTTTT
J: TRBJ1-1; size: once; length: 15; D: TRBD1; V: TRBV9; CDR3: CASSGPGQRDTEAFF; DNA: TGTGCCAGCAGCGGCCCGGGACAGCGGGACACTGAAGCTTTCTTT
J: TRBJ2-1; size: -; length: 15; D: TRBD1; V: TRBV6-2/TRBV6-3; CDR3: CASSYRDRGGGEQFF; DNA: TGTGCCAGCAGTTACCGGGACAGGGGAGGGGGTGAGCAGTTCTTC
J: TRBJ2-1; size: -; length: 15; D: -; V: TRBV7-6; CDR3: CASSPLGGAYNEQFF; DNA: TGTGCCAGCAGCCCCTTAGGGGGGGCCTACAATGAGCAGTTCTTC
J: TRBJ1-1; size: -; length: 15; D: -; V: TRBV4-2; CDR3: CASSQDEVRNTEAFF; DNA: TGTGCCAGCAGCCAAGATGAGGTCAGGAACACTGAAGCTTTCTTT
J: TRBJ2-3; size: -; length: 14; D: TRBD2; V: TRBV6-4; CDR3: CATRTSGNTDTQYF; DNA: TGTGCCACCCGGACTAGCGGAAACACAGATACGCAGTATTTT
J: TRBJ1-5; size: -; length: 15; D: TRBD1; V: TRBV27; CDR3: CASRPSGGSNQPQHF; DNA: TGTGCCAGCAGGCCTTCAGGGGGAAGCAATCAGCCCCAGCATTTT
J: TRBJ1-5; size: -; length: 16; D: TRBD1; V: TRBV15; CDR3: CATSRGTGGTNQPQHF; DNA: TGTGCCACCAGCAGGGGGACAGGGGGAACCAATCAGCCCCAGCATTTT
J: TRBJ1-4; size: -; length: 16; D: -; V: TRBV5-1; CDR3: CASSLATVATNEKLFF; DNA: TGCGCCAGCAGCTTGGCTACCGTTGCAACTAATGAAAAACTGTTTTTT
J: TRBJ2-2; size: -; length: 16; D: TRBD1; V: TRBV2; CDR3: CASTPTGAVSTGELFF; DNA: TGTGCCAGCACCCCCACAGGGGCTGTAAGCACCGGGGAGCTGTTTTTT
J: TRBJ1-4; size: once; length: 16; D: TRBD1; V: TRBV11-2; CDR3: CASSSGTGGTNEKLFF; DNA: TGTGCCAGCAGCTCAGGGACAGGCGGGACTAATGAAAAACTGTTTTTT
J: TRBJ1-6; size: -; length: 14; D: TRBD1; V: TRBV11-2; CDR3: CASSSTGGNSPLHF; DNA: TGTGCCAGCAGCTCCACAGGGGGCAATTCACCCCTCCACTTT
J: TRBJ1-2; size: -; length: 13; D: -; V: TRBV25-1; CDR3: CATQGGIHYGYTF; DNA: TGTGCCACCCAAGGGGGAATTCACTATGGCTACACCTTC
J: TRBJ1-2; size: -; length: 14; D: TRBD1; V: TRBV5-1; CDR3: CASSTGQGYYGYTF; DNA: TGCGCCAGCAGCACGGGACAGGGCTACTATGGCTACACCTTC
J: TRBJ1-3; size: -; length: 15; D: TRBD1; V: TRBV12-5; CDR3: CASGFGQGGLNTIYF; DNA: TGTGCTAGTGGTTTTGGACAGGGAGGTTTAAACACCATATATTTT
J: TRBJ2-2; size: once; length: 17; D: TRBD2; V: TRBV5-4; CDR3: CASSLGSGGPNTGELFF; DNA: TGTGCCAGCAGCTTGGGGAGCGGGGGCCCGAACACCGGGGAGCTGTTTTTT
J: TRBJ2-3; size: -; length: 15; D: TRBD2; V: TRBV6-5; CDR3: CASSRGGSSTDTQYF; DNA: TGTGCCAGCAGCCGGGGGGGATCTAGCACAGATACGCAGTATTTT
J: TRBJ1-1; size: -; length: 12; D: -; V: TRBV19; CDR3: CASSRWTAEAFF; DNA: TGTGCCAGTAGTAGGTGGACAGCTGAAGCTTTCTTT
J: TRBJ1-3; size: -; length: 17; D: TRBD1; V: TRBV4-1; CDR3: CASSPFWDREDGNTIYF; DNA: TGCGCCAGCAGCCCCTTCTGGGACAGGGAAGATGGAAACACCATATATTTT
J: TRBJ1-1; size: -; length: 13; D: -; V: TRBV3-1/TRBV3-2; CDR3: CASSHRHETEAFF; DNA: TGTGCCAGCAGCCACCGACATGAGACTGAAGCTTTCTTT
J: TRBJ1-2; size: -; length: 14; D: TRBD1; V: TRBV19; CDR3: CASSVGTVNYGYTF; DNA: TGTGCCAGTAGTGTAGGGACAGTTAACTATGGCTACACCTTC
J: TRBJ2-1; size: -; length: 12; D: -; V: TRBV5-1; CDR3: CASSLDTHEQFF; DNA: TGCGCCAGCAGCTTGGATACACACGAGCAGTTCTTC
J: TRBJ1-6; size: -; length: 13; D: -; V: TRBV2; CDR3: CASMGRGESPLHF; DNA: TGTGCCAGCATGGGGAGGGGAGAATCACCCCTCCACTTT
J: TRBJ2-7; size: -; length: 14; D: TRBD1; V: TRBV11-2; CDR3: CASSFGTGVNEQYF; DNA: TGTGCCAGCAGCTTCGGGACAGGGGTGAACGAGCAGTACTTC
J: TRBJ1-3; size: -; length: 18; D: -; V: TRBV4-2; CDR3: CASSQDLAGETSGNTIYF; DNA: TGTGCCAGCAGCCAAGATCTGGCCGGAGAGACCTCTGGAAACACCATATATTTT
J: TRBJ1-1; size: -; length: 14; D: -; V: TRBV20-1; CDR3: CSASSGKGNTEAFF; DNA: TGCAGTGCTAGTTCGGGGAAAGGGAACACTGAAGCTTTCTTT
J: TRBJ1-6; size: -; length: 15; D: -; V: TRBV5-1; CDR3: CASSPHIGLNSPLHF; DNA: TGCGCCAGCAGCCCTCATATTGGACTAAATTCACCCCTCCACTTT
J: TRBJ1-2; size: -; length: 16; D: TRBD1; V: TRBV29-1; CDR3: CSVIPGTGGQNGPYTF; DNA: TGCAGCGTTATACCAGGGACAGGGGGCCAGAATGGTCCCTACACCTTC
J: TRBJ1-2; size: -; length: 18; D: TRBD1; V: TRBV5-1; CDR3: CASSWTGTGGIGNYGYTF; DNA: TGCGCCAGCAGCTGGACGGGGACAGGAGGTATTGGAAACTATGGCTACACCTTC
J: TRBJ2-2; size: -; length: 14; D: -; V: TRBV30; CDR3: CAWSKQAFTGELFF; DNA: TGTGCCTGGAGTAAACAGGCGTTCACCGGGGAGCTGTTTTTT
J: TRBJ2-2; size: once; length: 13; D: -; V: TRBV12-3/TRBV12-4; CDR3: CASRGLDTGELFF; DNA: TGTGCCAGCAGGGGACTGGACACCGGGGAGCTGTTTTTT
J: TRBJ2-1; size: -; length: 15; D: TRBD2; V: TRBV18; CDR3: CASSPRRGGKYEQFF; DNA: TGTGCCAGCTCACCAAGGCGGGGGGGCAAGTATGAGCAGTTCTTC
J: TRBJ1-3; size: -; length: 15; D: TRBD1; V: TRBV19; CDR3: CASTRDRASGNTIYF; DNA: TGTGCCAGTACTCGGGACAGGGCGTCTGGAAACACCATATATTTT
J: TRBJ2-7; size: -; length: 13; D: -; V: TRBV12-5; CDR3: CASGSTVPTEQYF; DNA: TGTGCTAGTGGTTCGACAGTTCCTACCGAGCAGTACTTC
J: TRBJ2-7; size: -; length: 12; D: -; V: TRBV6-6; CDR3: CASSPRGNEQYF; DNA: TGTGCCAGCAGCCCGAGAGGGAACGAGCAGTACTTC
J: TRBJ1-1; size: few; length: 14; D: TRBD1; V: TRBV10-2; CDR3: CASMLTGADTEAFF; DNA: TGCGCCAGCATGCTGACAGGGGCTGACACTGAAGCTTTCTTT
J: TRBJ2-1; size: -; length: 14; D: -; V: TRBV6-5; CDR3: CASTPERSYNEQFF; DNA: TGTGCCAGCACCCCTGAACGGTCCTACAATGAGCAGTTCTTC
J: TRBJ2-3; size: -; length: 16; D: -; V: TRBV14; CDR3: CASSQGVAAGTDTQYF; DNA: TGTGCCAGCAGCCAAGGGGTAGCGGCCGGCACAGATACGCAGTATTTT
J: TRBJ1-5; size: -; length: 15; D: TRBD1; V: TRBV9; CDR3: CASSSGQGQREPQHF; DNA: TGTGCCAGCAGCTCAGGACAGGGGCAAAGGGAGCCCCAGCATTTT
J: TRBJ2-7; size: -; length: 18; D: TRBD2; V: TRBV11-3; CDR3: CASSFSTSGGPSSYEQYF; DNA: TGTGCCAGCAGCTTTTCGACTAGCGGGGGGCCTAGCTCCTACGAGCAGTACTTC
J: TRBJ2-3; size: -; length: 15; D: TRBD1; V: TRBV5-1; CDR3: CASSSQGAQADTQYF; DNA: TGCGCCAGCAGCTCCCAGGGGGCGCAAGCAGATACGCAGTATTTT
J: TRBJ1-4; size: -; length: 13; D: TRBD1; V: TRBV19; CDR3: CASSDRDGEKLFF; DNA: TGTGCCAGTTCGGACAGGGACGGGGAAAAACTGTTTTTT
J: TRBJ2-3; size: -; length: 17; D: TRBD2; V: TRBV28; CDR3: CASTPRGGAVEADTQYF; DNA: TGTGCCAGCACTCCACGGGGAGGGGCCGTGGAAGCGGATACGCAGTATTTT
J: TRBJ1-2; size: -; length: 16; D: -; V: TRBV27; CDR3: CASSFSGGGVDYGYTF; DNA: TGTGCCAGCAGTTTCTCGGGGGGAGGGGTTGACTATGGCTACACCTTC
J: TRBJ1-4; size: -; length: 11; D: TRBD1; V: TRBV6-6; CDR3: CASSLTGKLFF; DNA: TGTGCCAGCAGTCTGACAGGGAAACTGTTTTTT